Below, 22 T cell receptor beta chains from the same sample are listed, as sequenced in a study of shared clonotypes between healthy human individuals. Sequenced by immunoSEQ multiplex PCR; TCRdb stores in-frame clones only, minus some. Of about half a million clones listed, 81% are singletons. Sequenced: PBMCs. All receptors come from a woman aged 40 to 50 in good health. Some clones in this sample may be carry-over from other donors' samples.

This chain joins TRBV11-1 and TRBJ2-7; 10 nucleotides match TRBD2. This CDR3 is built from 14 residues. V lost 5 bases to trimming and J lost 4 bases; unmatched junction nucleotides: 5. The germline CDR1 and CDR2 sequences are SGHAT and FQDESV (reference sequence). The CDR3 DNA follows: TGTGCCAGCAGCGCGGGACTAGCGTTGTACGAGCAGTACTTC. It specifies CASSAGLALYEQYF.

This clone was seen only a few times. Other DNA sequences in this sample translate to the same CDR3. This chain connects TRBV7-6 to TRBJ2-5; 8 nucleotides match TRBD1. Gene TRBJ2-7 matches the end of the DNA better, so the J call may be wrong. The CDR3 runs to 14 residues. Germline lookup yields CDR1 SGHVS and CDR2 FNYEAQ. CDR3 nucleotide sequence: TGTGCCAGCAGCTTAGGGACAGGGAGCTACGAGCAGTACTTC. Its translation is CASSLGTGSYEQYF.

As concerns this clone: The likely explanation is a read error, given a far larger clone one base away. Within the sample, other DNA sequences also encode this same CDR3. The chain carries TRBV5-4 and TRBJ2-2; D is ambiguous. The germline CDR1 and CDR2 sequences are SGHNT and YYREEE (reference sequence). The CDR3 sequence is 13 residues long. CDR3 DNA sequence: TGTGCTAGCAGCTTGGTACACACCGGGGAGCTGTTTTTT. Translated, it gives CASSLVHTGELFF.

A remark on this clone: A far larger clone differs by one base, so this is likely a read error. V is TRBV28 and J is TRBJ1-5; no clear D. Germline lookup yields CDR1 MDHEN and CDR2 SYDVKM. The CDR3 loop spans 12 amino acids. As DNA, the CDR3 is TGTGCCGGCAGTGATACTCATCAGCCCCAGCATTTT. It codes for CAGSDTHQPQHF.

The gene calls are TRBV18 and TRBJ2-7, with 14 bases matching TRBD2. After removal of 4 bases from V and 2 bases from J, the junction contained 10 bases not matched to a gene. From germline, CDR1 is KGHSH and CDR2 LQKENI. The CDR3 is 18 amino acids. The CDR3 sequence: CASSLGLAGATTAYEQYF. CDR3 nucleotides: TGTGCCAGCTCACTGGGACTAGCGGGAGCAACCACCGCCTACGAGCAGTACTTC.

The chain recombines TRBV28 with TRBJ2-3; 11 bases map to TRBD2. CDR3 length: 14 residues. Germline CDR1 and CDR2: MDHEN and SYDVKM. J gave up 9 bases and V 5 bases, and 7 bases lay outside the gene matches. CDR3 bases: TGTGCCAGCAGTCCGGAGACTAGCGGGAAGACGCAGTATTTT. It codes for CASSPETSGKTQYF.

The chain employs TRBV5-1 and TRBJ2-1, with 12 positions matching TRBD2. The V and J ends lost 4 bases and 8 bases, in that order; junction bases with no gene match: 4. CDR1 SGHRS and CDR2 YFSETQ come from the germline V gene. The CDR3 loop spans 14 amino acids. CDR3 region: CASSAGLAGDEQFF. The CDR3 DNA sequence: TGCGCCAGCAGCGCGGGACTAGCGGGTGATGAGCAGTTCTTC.

V is TRBV6-1 and J is TRBJ2-7, with 7 bases matching TRBD2. Germline CDR1 reads MNHNS; CDR2 reads SASEGT. CDR3 length equals 13 residues. Losses at the gene ends were 8 bases for V and 7 bases for J; bases not matched to a gene: 11. The CDR3 spells CASGEAGEGEQYF. CDR3 sequence (DNA): TGTGCCAGCGGAGAGGCGGGAGAGGGGGAGCAGTACTTC.

With regard to this clone: Since a far larger clone is one base different, this is likely a read error. Within the sample, other DNA sequences also encode this same CDR3. The rearrangement links TRBV11-3 to TRBJ2-3, with 13 positions matching TRBD2. The CDR3 contains 19 residues. Per germline, CDR1 SGHNT and CDR2 YENEEA. DNA of the CDR3: TGTGCCAGCAGCGACAGAAGGGGAGGACTAGCGGGAGTGGCAGATACGCAGTACTTT. As protein: CASSDRRGGLAGVADTQYF.

Only one count was recorded for this clone. A read error likely explains this, since a far larger clone differs by one base. The CDR3 sequence is CASSLQETQYF. In nucleotides, the CDR3 is TGTGCCAGCAGCTTACAAGAGACCCAGTACTTC. The gene calls are TRBV7-8 and TRBJ2-5; D gene unclear. The germline CDR1 and CDR2 sequences are SGHVS and FQNEAQ. This CDR3 has 11 residues. Trimming took 2 bases from V and 2 from J, leaving 0 bases between them.

This rearrangement joins TRBV5-4 to TRBJ2-5; TRBD2 agrees at 11 bases. With V trimmed by 0 bases and J by 7 bases, 2 bases remained unmatched. Looked up from germline, CDR1 is SGHNT and CDR2 is YYREEE (reference sequence). CDR3 size: 14 residues. Here the CDR3 reads CASSLASGRRTQYF. CDR3 DNA: TGTGCCAGCAGCTTGGCTAGCGGGAGGCGGACCCAGTACTTC.

The V gene is TRBV7-8, the J gene TRBJ2-7; D is unclear. The V end lost 4 bases, the J end lost 5 bases, and 6 bases lay between the germline ends. Germline loops: CDR1 SGHVS, CDR2 FQNEAQ. The CDR3 is 11 amino acids. CDR3 sequence: CASSSWNEQYF. Here the CDR3 DNA reads TGTGCCAGCAGCTCTTGGAACGAGCAGTACTTC.

This clone was observed a single time. The chain recombines TRBV11-1 with TRBJ2-1, with D possibly matching TRBD2 (5 bases). There are 16 residues in the CDR3. V lost 5 bases and J lost 0, with 14 bases in between. Looked up from germline, CDR1 is SGHAT and CDR2 is FQDESV (reference sequence). In nucleotides, the CDR3 is TGTGCCAGCAGCCCAGGACTCATCAGCTCCTACAATGAGCAGTTCTTC. Translated, it gives CASSPGLISSYNEQFF.

A word on this clone: It is likely a read error: a sequence one base away is far more abundant. The sample contains more than one DNA sequence encoding this CDR3. The chain employs TRBV28 and TRBJ2-3; 7 bases line up with TRBD2. Looked up from germline, CDR1 is MDHEN and CDR2 is SYDVKM. The CDR3 runs to 15 residues. CDR3 sequence reads: CASSLPAGLTDTQYF. The CDR3 coding sequence is TGTGCAAGCAGTTTACCGGCGGGACTAACAGATACGCAGTATTTT.

The chain employs TRBV18 and TRBJ2-7; a possible D gene is TRBD1 (7 bases). The CDR3 consists of 15 residues. In germline, CDR1 is KGHSH, CDR2 LQKENI. Trimming left V 5 bases short and J 2 bases short, with 16 bases between. The CDR3 nucleotides are TGTGCCAGCTCATCCTCGACAGGGACTCCCTACGAGCAGTACTTC. Translated: CASSSSTGTPYEQYF.

V usage is TRBV30 and J usage is TRBJ2-7; D is unresolved. V gave up 5 bases and J gave up 0 bases, with 14 bases separating them. Looked up from germline, CDR1 is GTSNPN and CDR2 is SVGIG (reference sequence). CDR3 length equals 14 residues. The CDR3 DNA follows: TGTGCCTGGGGCAGCCCCTGGGGCTCCTACGAGCAGTACTTC. This codes for CAWGSPWGSYEQYF.

A note on this clone: A far larger clone lies a single base away; this is likely a read error. The chain uses TRBV30 and TRBJ1-5, with 7 positions matching TRBD1. V dropped 4 bases and J dropped 0; count of bases not matched to a gene: 6. The CDR3 is made up of 15 amino acids. Germline CDR1 is GTSNPN and CDR2 is SVGIG (reference sequence). The CDR3 here is CAWKGQVASNQPQHF. The CDR3 DNA is TGTGCCTGGAAAGGACAGGTGGCTAGCAATCAGCCCCAGCATTTT.

This clone has only one observation. The J gene is TRBJ2-7, the V gene TRBV5-1, with D perhaps matching TRBD1 (5 bases). This CDR3 is 15 amino acids long. Trimming removed 4 bases from V and 1 base from J, with 15 bases in between. Germline lookup yields CDR1 SGHRS and CDR2 YFSETQ. DNA of the CDR3: TGCGCCAGCAGCAGGGTCGGCCAGGGTTCCTACGAGCAGTACTTC. Amino acid sequence: CASSRVGQGSYEQYF.

The chain has TRBV19 and TRBJ1-5; 10 bases are shared with TRBD1. Germline-derived CDR1 and CDR2 are LNHDA and SQIVND (reference sequence). With 5 bases clipped from V and 2 bases from J, the junction kept 9 bases outside the gene matches. This CDR3 comprises 17 residues. The CDR3 reads CASSARRTGGGNQPQHF. DNA of the CDR3: TGTGCCAGTAGTGCCAGGAGGACAGGGGGGGGCAATCAGCCCCAGCATTTT. The full variable domain, completed using reference TRBV19 and TRBJ1-5, is DGGITQSPKYLFRKEGQNVTLSCEQNLNHDAMYWYRQDPGQGLRLIYYSQIVNDFQKGDIAEGYSVSREKKESFPLTVTSAQKNPTAFYLCASSARRTGGGNQPQHFGDGTRLSIL.

This chain joins TRBV10-3 and TRBJ2-1, with unresolved D. The CDR3 totals 13 residues. Germline V gives CDR1 ENHRY, CDR2 SYGVKD. The V and J ends lost 6 bases and 6 bases respectively, with 12 bases between them. The CDR3 DNA follows: TGTGCCATCAGCCAGACCCTGGCCAATGAGCAGTTCTTC. Protein: CAISQTLANEQFF.

This chain links TRBV27 with TRBJ2-7; D call uncertain. V shed 1 base and J shed 6 bases, with 19 bases lying between them. This CDR3 region has 16 residues. Germline CDR1 reads MNHEY; CDR2 reads SMNVEV (reference sequence). The CDR3 sequence is CASSLCRSAHAFEQYF. The CDR3, as DNA: TGTGCCAGCAGTTTATGTAGGAGTGCCCATGCGTTCGAGCAGTACTTC.

This chain uses TRBV6-6 with TRBJ1-2; D not resolved. V lost 5 bases and J lost 4, with 14 bases in between. In germline, CDR1 is MNHNY, CDR2 SVGAGI (reference sequence). The CDR3 is made up of 14 amino acids. CDR3 bases: TGTGCCAGCAGTCCCATGTGGCAGCCCTATGGCTACACCTTC. It codes for CASSPMWQPYGYTF.